Detailed here is one T cell receptor beta chain. This receptor's antigen is unknown. No qualities accompany the bases; no much larger clone lies one base away. The 80 to 90 tumor samples underwent high-throughput TCR profiling using ImmunoSEQ. As for how the authors treated the data: To measure repertoire diversity, the metrics used were richness (unique productive sequences), clonality, evenness and relatedness, and the Bhattacharyya coefficient was used to assess similarity between samples. A sensitivity analysis excluded TCRs with fewer than two reads and gave consistent conclusions. Held by TCRdb, this immuneACCESS table contains in-frame sequences only and omits some clones. Under half of the omission traces to an unresolved V gene where checked; the cause of the rest is unknown. The DNA gave D and trimming, while V, J and clone size come from that table. The sample table records 3,000 to 3,500 clones; about 80% of these occur just once. Of the sample, approximately 21% is held by the ten largest clones.

Collection of tumor samples took place before definitive surgery or chemotherapy. The MD Anderson Biospecimen Extraction Resource handled genomic DNA extraction, while the MD Anderson Cancer Genomics Laboratory carried out the TCR sequencing. These data originate in a study of high-grade serous ovarian cancer treatment subgroups (dated by TCRdb to the early 2020s). For the wider study: On average, sequencing produced approximately 15,000 reads and around 6,900 unique TCR beta rearrangements for each sample. Under a laparoscopic triage algorithm, patients with high-grade serous ovarian cancer were grouped by complete gross resection or by neoadjuvant chemotherapy response, and the study profiled the TCR beta repertoires of these patients. Of the approximately 30 patients in the cohort, around 10 had no residual disease after primary surgery (R0), around 10 were excellent NACT responders, and around 10 were poor NACT responders. One primary tumor sample and two metastatic tumor samples were contributed by each patient, so that about a hundred samples were obtained in total.

Paper-wide results and their limitations: The TCR repertoire analyses centered on CDR3, leaving CDR1 and CDR2 unanalyzed. Repertoire similarity between tumors from the same patient ranged from roughly 0.095 to 0.85, while tumors from different patients showed almost no similarity. Spatial information was not captured by bulk tumor TCR sequencing, so insight into HGSC tumor complexity and diversity was limited. TCR clonal relatedness correlated positively with neoantigen level and, by trend, with copy number variation and mutation load from whole-genome sequencing.

CDR1 SGHRS and CDR2 YFSETQ were looked up in the germline V gene. The CDR3, cysteine through phenylalanine, is 15 amino acids long. The read is trimmed to its CDR3 DNA, 45 bases read in frame from base 1. After removal of 1 base from V and 2 bases from J, the junction retains 5 bases not matched to a gene. The sequencing input was tumor tissue. The sequence is built from TRBV5-1 and TRBJ1-2, with 7 bases matching TRBD1. This clonotype was obtained from a human donor with high-grade serous ovarian cancer. This receptor has the CDR3 CASSLSGTVNYGYTF. The nucleotides are TGCGCCAGCAGCTTGTCTGGGACAGTGAACTATGGCTACACCTTC.